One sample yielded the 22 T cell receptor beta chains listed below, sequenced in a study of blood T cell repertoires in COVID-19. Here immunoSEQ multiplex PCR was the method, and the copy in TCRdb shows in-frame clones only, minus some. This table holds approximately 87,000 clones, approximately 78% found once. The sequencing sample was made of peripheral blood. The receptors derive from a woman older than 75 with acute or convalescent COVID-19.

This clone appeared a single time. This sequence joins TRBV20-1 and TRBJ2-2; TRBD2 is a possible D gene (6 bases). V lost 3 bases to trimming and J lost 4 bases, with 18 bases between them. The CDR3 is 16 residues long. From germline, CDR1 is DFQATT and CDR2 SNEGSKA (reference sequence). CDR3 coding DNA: TGCAGTGCTAGTATAGGTGGCGGGGTAGCCACCGGGGAGCTGTTTTTT. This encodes CSASIGGGVATGELFF.

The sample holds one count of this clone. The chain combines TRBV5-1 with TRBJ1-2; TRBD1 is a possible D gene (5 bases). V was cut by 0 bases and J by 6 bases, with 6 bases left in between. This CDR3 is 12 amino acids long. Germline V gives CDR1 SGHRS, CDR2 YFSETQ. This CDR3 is CASSLDRHGYTF. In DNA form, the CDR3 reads TGCGCCAGCAGCTTGGACAGGCATGGCTACACCTTC. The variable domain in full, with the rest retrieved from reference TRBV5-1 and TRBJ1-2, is KAGVTQTPRYLIKTRGQQVTLSCSPISGHRSVSWYQQTPGQGLQFLFEYFSETQRNKGNFPGRFSGRQFSNSRSEMNVSTLELGDSALYLCASSLDRHGYTFGSGTRLTVV.

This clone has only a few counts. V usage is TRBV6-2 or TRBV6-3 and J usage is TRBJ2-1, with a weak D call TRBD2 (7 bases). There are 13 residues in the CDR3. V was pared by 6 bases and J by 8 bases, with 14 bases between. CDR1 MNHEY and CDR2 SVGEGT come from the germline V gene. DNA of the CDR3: TGTGCCAGCAGCGCGACGGGGGGCCATGAGCAGTTCTTC. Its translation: CASSATGGHEQFF.

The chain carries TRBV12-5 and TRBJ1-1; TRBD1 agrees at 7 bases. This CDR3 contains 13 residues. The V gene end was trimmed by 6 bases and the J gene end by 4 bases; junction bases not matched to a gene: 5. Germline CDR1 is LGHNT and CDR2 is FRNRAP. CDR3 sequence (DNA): TGTGCTAGTGGGACAGGGTGGGGCACTGAAGCTTTCTTT. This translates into CASGTGWGTEAFF.

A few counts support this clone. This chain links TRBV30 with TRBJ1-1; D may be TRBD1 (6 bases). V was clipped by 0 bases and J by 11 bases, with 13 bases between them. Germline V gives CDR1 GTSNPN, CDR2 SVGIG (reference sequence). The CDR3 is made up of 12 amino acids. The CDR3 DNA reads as TGTGCCTGGAGTGTTGCAGGGGAGCGGGCTTTCTTT. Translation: CAWSVAGERAFF.

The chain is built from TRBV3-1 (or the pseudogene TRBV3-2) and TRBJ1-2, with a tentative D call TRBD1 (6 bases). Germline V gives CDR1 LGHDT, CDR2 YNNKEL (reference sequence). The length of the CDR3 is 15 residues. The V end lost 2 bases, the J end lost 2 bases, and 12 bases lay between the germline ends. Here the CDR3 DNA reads TGTGCCAGCAGCCAACCCCAGGGGATAAACTATGGCTACACCTTC. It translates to CASSQPQGINYGYTF.

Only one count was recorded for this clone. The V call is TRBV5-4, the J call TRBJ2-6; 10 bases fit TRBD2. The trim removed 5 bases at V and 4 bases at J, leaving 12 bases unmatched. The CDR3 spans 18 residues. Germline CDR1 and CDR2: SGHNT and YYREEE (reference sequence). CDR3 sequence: CASRVAGGPSGGANVLTF. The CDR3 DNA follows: TGTGCCAGCAGAGTAGCGGGGGGACCCTCGGGGGGGGCCAACGTCCTGACTTTC.

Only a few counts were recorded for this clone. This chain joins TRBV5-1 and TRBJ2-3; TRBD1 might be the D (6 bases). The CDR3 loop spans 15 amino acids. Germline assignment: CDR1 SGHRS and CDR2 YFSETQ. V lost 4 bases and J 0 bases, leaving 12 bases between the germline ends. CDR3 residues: CASSRDTSSTDTQYF. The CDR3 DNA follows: TGCGCCAGCAGCCGGGACACCTCTAGCACAGATACGCAGTATTTT.

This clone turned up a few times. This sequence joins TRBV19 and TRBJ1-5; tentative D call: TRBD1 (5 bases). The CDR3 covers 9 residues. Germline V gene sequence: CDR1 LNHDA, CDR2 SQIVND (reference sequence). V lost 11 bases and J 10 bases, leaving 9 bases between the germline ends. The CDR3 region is CAGGIPQHF. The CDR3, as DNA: TGTGCCGGGGGGATCCCCCAGCATTTT.

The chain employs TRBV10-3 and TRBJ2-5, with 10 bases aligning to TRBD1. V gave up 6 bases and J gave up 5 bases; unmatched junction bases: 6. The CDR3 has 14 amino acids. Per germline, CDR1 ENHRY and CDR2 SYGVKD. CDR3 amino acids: CAISQTGGRETQYF. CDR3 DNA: TGTGCCATCAGCCAGACAGGGGGCAGGGAGACCCAGTACTTC.

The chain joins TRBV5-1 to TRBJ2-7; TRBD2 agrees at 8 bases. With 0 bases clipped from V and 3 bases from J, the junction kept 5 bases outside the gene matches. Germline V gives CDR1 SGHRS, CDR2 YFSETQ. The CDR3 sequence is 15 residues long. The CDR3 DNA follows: TGCGCCAGCAGCTTGGCCGTTGCGGGGGGCTACGAGCAGTACTTC. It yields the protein CASSLAVAGGYEQYF.

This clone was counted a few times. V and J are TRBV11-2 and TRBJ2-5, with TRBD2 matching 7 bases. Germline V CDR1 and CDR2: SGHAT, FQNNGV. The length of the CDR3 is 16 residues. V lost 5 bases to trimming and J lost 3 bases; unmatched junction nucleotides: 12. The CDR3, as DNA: TGTGCCAGCAGCCCCTTCCGAGCGGGGAGGGAAGAGACCCAGTACTTC. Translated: CASSPFRAGREETQYF.

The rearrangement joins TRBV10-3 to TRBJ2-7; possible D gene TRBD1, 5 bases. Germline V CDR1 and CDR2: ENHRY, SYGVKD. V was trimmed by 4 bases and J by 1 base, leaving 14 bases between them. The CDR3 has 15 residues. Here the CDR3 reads CAISGTPTGSYEQYF. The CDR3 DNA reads TGTGCCATCAGTGGGACACCAACTGGGTCCTACGAGCAGTACTTC.

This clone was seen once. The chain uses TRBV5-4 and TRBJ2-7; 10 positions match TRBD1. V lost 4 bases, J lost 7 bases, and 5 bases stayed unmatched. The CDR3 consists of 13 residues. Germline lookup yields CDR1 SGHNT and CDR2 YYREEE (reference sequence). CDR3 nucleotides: TGTGCCAGCAGCGGGGGGGACAGGGGAGAGCAGTACTTC. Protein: CASSGGDRGEQYF.

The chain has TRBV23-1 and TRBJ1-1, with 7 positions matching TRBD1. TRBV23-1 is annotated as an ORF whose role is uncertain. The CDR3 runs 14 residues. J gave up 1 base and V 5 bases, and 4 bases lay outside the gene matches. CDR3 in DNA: TGCGCCAGCAGTACCGGGACAGAGAACACTGAAGCTTTCTTT. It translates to CASSTGTENTEAFF.

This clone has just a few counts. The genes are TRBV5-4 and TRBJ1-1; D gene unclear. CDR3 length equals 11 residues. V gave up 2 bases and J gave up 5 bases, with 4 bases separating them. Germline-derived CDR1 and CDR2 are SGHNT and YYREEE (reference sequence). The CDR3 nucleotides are TGTGCCAGCAGCTTTAAAACTGAAGCTTTCTTT. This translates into CASSFKTEAFF.

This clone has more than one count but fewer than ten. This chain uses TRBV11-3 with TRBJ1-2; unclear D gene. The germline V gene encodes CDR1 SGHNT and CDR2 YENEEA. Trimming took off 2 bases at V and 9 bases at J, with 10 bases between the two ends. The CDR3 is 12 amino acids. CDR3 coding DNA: TGTGCCAGCAGCTTAACGGGGTCTAGCTACACCTTC. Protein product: CASSLTGSSYTF.

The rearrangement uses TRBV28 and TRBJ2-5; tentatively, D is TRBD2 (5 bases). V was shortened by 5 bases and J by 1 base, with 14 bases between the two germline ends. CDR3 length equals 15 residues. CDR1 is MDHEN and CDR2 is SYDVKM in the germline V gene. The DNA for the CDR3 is TGTGCCAGCAGTCCCTCCGGGGAACTCCAAGAGACCCAGTACTTC. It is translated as CASSPSGELQETQYF.

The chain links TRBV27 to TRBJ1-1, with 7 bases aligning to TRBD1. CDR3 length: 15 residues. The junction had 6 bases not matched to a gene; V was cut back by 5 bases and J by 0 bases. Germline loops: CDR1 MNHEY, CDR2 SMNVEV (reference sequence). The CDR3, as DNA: TGTGCCAGCAGTCAAGGGACAGCCTTGAACACTGAAGCTTTCTTT. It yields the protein CASSQGTALNTEAFF.

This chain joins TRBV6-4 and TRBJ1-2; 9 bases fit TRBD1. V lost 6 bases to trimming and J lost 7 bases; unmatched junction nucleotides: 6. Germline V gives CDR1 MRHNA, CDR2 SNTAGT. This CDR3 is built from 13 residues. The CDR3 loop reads CASSRDRVSGYTF. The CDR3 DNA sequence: TGTGCCAGCAGCCGGGACAGGGTTAGTGGCTACACCTTC.

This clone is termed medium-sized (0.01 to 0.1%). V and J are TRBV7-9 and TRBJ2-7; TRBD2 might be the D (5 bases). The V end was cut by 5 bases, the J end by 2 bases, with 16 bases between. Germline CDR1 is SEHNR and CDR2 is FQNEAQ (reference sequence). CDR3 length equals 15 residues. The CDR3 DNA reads TGTGCCAGCAGCCGGTGGTCGGACGGGACCTACGAGCAGTACTTC. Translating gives CASSRWSDGTYEQYF.

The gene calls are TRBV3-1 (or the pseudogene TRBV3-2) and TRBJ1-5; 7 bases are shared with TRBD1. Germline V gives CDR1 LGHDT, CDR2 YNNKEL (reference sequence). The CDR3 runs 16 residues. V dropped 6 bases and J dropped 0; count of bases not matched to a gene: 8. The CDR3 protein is CASSPTRGVSNQPQHF. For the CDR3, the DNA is TGTGCCAGCAGTCCAACCAGGGGGGTTAGCAATCAGCCCCAGCATTTT.